The clone carrying this T cell receptor beta chain was counted a few times. This specimen comes from a study of T cells after yellow fever vaccination. The study made its TCR cDNA through 5'RACE template switching. That step introduced a universal primer site along with UMIs. TCRdb reprocessed the 5' RACE reads with MiXCR, giving one entry per CDR3 protein. The sample carries about 300,000 distinct CDR3 sequences, approximately 4.2% recorded once. The CDR3 length is 14 residues. The ends were cut back, 4 bases at V and 7 bases at J, with 16 bases in the middle. Germline CDR1 and CDR2: SGHTA and FQGNSA.

The V and J genes are TRBV7-2 and TRBJ1-2; a weak D match, TRBD1 (6 bases). Source: PBMCs, taken 5 days after the yellow fever booster vaccination. The source of this sequence is a young man who received the YFV17D yellow fever vaccine. For the CDR3, the DNA is TGTGCCAGCAGCTCACTACAGGGTATTGGTGGCTACACCTTC. Translated: CASSSLQGIGGYTF.